Described below is a single T cell receptor (beta chain) sequence and its context. Its antigen is still unknown. This entry is derived from a study of post-analysis software for immune sequencing data. cDNA libraries of TCR beta carried unique molecular identifiers. TCRdb independently ran MiXCR on the PCR reads; one entry per CDR3 protein. The table lists 820,000 or so distinct CDR3 sequences, approximately 57% of them singletons. Study-level results: Controls' normalized Chao1 diversity significantly exceeded that of multiple sclerosis patients.

Sequencing was carried out using blood. This clonotype was sampled from a girl aged 5-17 years with multiple sclerosis.

The CDR3 sequence: CSAPGGITDTQYF. The DNA for the CDR3 is TGCAGTGCCCCGGGGGGGATCACAGATACGCAGTATTTT. J is TRBJ2-3 and V is TRBV20-1; 8 bases are shared with TRBD2. The germline gives CDR1 DFQATT, CDR2 SNEGSKA (reference sequence). This CDR3 comprises 13 residues. Losses at the gene ends were 6 bases for V and 2 bases for J; bases not matched to a gene: 4.